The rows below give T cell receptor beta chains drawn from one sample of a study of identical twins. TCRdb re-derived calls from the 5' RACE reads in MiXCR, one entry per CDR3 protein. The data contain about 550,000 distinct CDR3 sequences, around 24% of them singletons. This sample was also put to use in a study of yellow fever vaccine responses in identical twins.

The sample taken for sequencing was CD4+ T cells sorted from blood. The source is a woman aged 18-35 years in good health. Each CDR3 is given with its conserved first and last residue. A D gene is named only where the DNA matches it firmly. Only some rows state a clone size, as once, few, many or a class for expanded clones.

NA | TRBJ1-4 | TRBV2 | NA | TGTGCCAGCGGTTGGGCAGGCTATAATGAAAAACTGTTTTTT | CASGWAGYNEKLFF
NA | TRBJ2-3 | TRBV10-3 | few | TGCGCCATCCGGGCGTCGGCAGGGTCCACAGATACGCAGTATTTT | CAIRASAGSTDTQYF
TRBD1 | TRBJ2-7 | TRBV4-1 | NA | TGCGCCAGCAGCCAAGATTGGTTACAGGGGGCGAAAAACGAGCAGTACTTC | CASSQDWLQGAKNEQYF
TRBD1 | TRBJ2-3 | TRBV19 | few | TGTGCCAGTAGTATAGTGACAGGGCATCGCGCAGATACGCAGTATTTT | CASSIVTGHRADTQYF
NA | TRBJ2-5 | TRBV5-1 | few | TGCGCCAGCAGCCGCCCTCCGGTGACTCCGGAGACCCAGTACTTC | CASSRPPVTPETQYF
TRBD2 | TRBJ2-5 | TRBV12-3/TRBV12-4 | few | TGTGCCAGCAGCAGCGGGAAAGGATCTTGGGGGGAGACCCAGTACTTC | CASSSGKGSWGETQYF
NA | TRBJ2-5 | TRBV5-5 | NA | TGTGCCAGCAGCCCCCGGGACTTTCGGGAGACCCAGTACTTC | CASSPRDFRETQYF
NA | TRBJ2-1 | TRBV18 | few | TGTGCCAGCTCACGACCGGGACTTCAGCTCTCCTACAATGAGCAGTTCTTC | CASSRPGLQLSYNEQFF
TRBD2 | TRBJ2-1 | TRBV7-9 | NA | TGTGCCAGCAGCGCCACTAGCGGGAGTGCTACTGAGCAGTTCTTC | CASSATSGSATEQFF
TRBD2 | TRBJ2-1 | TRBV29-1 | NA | TGCAGCGTTTATAGCGGGAGCTCCTACAATGAGCAGTTCTTC | CSVYSGSSYNEQFF
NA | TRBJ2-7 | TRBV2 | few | TGTGCCAGCAGTGCCGAGACAGTGGCCTACGAGCAGTACTTC | CASSAETVAYEQYF
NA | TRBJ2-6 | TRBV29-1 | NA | TGCAGCGTGGCGCCCTTTGGGGCCAACGTCCTGACTTTC | CSVAPFGANVLTF
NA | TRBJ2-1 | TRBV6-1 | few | TGTGCCAGCAGTGGGCAGGGAGGCTCCAATGAGCAGTTCTTC | CASSGQGGSNEQFF
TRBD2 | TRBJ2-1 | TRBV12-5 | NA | TGTGCTAGTGGTTTGCGGCTAGCGGGAGGAGGTGAGCAGTTCTTC | CASGLRLAGGGEQFF
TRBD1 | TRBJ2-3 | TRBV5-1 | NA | TGCGCCAGCAGTAAACGCACAGGGGGCATTACCACAGATACGCAGTATTTT | CASSKRTGGITTDTQYF